This T cell receptor (beta chain) comes out of a study of T cell repertoires in cytomegalovirus infection. Study at large: It can be stated that public TCR beta signatures indicated CMV infection as well as a matching HLA type. Points from the study as a whole: Summed frequency of public TCR beta families distinguished CMV carriers with the relevant HLA. Clonotype analysis showed dominance of the ex vivo response by HLA-C-restricted CMV-specific TCR beta clonotypes.

Germline assignment: CDR1 LNHDA and CDR2 SQIVND (reference sequence). This CDR3 comprises 15 residues. Details on this clonotype: No antigen is known for it. A junction boundary mismatches the germline segment, possibly from a read error.

TCRdb redid the calling of the reads with MiXCR, one entry per CDR3 protein. The data hold about 740,000 distinct CDR3 sequences, with approximately 40% observed a single time. The chain links TRBV19 to TRBJ1-1, with D possibly matching TRBD1 (6 bases). Sequencing was carried out using PBMCs. The TCR comes from a human donor in good health (CMV status not recorded). Some clones in this sample may be carry-over from other donors' samples. CDR3 sequence reads: CASRPDRSWNAEAFF. In DNA, the CDR3 is TGTGCCAGTAGACCCGACAGGTCTTGGAACGCTGAAGCTTTCTTT.